This T cell receptor (beta chain) comes out of a study of T cells in tumors after PD-1 blockade. Generated by immunoSEQ multiplex PCR, the TCRdb table keeps only in-frame clones and is missing some. The sample carries about 63,000 clones, around 67% recorded once. The sequence was collected from a human donor with basal cell carcinoma. The sequencing used PBMCs, collected after anti-PD-1 treatment.

This CDR3 reads CASSGQSNNSPLHF. The CDR3 DNA reads TGTGCCAGCTCTGGACAGAGCAATAATTCACCCCTCCACTTT. The rearrangement links TRBV19 to TRBJ1-6, with D perhaps TRBD1 (6 bases). The germline gives CDR1 LNHDA, CDR2 SQIVND (reference sequence). The CDR3 length is 14 residues. Trimming left V 9 bases short and J 5 bases short, with 14 bases between. Full variable domain (outside the CDR3, taken from reference TRBV19 and TRBJ1-6): DGGITQSPKYLFRKEGQNVTLSCEQNLNHDAMYWYRQDPGQGLRLIYYSQIVNDFQKGDIAEGYSVSREKKESFPLTVTSAQKNPTAFYLCASSGQSNNSPLHFGNGTRLTVT.